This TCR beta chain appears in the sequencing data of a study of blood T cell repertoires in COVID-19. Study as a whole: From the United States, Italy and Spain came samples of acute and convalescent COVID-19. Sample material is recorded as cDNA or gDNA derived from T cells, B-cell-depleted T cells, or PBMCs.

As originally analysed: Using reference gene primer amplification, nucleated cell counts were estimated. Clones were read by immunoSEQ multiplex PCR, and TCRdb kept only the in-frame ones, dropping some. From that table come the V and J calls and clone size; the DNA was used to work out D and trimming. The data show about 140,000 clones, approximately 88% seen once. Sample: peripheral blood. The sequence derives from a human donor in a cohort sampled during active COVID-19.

CDR3: CASSPLAGGRTDTQYF. The CDR3, as DNA: TGTGCCAGCAGTCCATTAGCGGGGGGGCGGACAGATACGCAGTATTTT. J is TRBJ2-3 and V is TRBV6-4, with TRBD2 identical over 11 bases. V trimming: 5 bases; J trimming: 3 bases; junction bases outside the gene matches: 7. Germline-derived CDR1 and CDR2 are MRHNA and SNTAGT. The CDR3 runs to 16 residues.